Included here is one T cell receptor beta chain sequence, with context. Its antigen is unidentified. The donors were members of the validation cohort, which comprised 120 subjects and was separate from the first cohort of around 700 subjects. Trimming pared 4 bases from V and 5 bases from J, leaving 6 bases between. The germline V gene has CDR1 SGHKS and CDR2 YYEKEE (reference sequence). The CDR3 contains 12 residues. This table comes from immunoSEQ multiplex PCR, and its TCRdb copy is limited to in-frame clones, with some not included. Of about 56,000 clones in the sample, 89% were seen once. The record originates from a study of cytomegalovirus exposure and HLA in healthy donors. Overall study results and limits: That first-cohort TCR clusters tended to co-occur in the approximately 110 validation repertoires was found in a later analysis.

The chain is built from TRBV5-5 and TRBJ2-2, with D unresolved. Source material: PBMCs. The TCR originated in a woman between 18 and 29 years old in good health and CMV-seronegative. The chain's CDR3 is CASSLFTGELFF. CDR3 coding DNA: TGTGCCAGCAGCCTTTTTACCGGGGAGCTGTTTTTT.